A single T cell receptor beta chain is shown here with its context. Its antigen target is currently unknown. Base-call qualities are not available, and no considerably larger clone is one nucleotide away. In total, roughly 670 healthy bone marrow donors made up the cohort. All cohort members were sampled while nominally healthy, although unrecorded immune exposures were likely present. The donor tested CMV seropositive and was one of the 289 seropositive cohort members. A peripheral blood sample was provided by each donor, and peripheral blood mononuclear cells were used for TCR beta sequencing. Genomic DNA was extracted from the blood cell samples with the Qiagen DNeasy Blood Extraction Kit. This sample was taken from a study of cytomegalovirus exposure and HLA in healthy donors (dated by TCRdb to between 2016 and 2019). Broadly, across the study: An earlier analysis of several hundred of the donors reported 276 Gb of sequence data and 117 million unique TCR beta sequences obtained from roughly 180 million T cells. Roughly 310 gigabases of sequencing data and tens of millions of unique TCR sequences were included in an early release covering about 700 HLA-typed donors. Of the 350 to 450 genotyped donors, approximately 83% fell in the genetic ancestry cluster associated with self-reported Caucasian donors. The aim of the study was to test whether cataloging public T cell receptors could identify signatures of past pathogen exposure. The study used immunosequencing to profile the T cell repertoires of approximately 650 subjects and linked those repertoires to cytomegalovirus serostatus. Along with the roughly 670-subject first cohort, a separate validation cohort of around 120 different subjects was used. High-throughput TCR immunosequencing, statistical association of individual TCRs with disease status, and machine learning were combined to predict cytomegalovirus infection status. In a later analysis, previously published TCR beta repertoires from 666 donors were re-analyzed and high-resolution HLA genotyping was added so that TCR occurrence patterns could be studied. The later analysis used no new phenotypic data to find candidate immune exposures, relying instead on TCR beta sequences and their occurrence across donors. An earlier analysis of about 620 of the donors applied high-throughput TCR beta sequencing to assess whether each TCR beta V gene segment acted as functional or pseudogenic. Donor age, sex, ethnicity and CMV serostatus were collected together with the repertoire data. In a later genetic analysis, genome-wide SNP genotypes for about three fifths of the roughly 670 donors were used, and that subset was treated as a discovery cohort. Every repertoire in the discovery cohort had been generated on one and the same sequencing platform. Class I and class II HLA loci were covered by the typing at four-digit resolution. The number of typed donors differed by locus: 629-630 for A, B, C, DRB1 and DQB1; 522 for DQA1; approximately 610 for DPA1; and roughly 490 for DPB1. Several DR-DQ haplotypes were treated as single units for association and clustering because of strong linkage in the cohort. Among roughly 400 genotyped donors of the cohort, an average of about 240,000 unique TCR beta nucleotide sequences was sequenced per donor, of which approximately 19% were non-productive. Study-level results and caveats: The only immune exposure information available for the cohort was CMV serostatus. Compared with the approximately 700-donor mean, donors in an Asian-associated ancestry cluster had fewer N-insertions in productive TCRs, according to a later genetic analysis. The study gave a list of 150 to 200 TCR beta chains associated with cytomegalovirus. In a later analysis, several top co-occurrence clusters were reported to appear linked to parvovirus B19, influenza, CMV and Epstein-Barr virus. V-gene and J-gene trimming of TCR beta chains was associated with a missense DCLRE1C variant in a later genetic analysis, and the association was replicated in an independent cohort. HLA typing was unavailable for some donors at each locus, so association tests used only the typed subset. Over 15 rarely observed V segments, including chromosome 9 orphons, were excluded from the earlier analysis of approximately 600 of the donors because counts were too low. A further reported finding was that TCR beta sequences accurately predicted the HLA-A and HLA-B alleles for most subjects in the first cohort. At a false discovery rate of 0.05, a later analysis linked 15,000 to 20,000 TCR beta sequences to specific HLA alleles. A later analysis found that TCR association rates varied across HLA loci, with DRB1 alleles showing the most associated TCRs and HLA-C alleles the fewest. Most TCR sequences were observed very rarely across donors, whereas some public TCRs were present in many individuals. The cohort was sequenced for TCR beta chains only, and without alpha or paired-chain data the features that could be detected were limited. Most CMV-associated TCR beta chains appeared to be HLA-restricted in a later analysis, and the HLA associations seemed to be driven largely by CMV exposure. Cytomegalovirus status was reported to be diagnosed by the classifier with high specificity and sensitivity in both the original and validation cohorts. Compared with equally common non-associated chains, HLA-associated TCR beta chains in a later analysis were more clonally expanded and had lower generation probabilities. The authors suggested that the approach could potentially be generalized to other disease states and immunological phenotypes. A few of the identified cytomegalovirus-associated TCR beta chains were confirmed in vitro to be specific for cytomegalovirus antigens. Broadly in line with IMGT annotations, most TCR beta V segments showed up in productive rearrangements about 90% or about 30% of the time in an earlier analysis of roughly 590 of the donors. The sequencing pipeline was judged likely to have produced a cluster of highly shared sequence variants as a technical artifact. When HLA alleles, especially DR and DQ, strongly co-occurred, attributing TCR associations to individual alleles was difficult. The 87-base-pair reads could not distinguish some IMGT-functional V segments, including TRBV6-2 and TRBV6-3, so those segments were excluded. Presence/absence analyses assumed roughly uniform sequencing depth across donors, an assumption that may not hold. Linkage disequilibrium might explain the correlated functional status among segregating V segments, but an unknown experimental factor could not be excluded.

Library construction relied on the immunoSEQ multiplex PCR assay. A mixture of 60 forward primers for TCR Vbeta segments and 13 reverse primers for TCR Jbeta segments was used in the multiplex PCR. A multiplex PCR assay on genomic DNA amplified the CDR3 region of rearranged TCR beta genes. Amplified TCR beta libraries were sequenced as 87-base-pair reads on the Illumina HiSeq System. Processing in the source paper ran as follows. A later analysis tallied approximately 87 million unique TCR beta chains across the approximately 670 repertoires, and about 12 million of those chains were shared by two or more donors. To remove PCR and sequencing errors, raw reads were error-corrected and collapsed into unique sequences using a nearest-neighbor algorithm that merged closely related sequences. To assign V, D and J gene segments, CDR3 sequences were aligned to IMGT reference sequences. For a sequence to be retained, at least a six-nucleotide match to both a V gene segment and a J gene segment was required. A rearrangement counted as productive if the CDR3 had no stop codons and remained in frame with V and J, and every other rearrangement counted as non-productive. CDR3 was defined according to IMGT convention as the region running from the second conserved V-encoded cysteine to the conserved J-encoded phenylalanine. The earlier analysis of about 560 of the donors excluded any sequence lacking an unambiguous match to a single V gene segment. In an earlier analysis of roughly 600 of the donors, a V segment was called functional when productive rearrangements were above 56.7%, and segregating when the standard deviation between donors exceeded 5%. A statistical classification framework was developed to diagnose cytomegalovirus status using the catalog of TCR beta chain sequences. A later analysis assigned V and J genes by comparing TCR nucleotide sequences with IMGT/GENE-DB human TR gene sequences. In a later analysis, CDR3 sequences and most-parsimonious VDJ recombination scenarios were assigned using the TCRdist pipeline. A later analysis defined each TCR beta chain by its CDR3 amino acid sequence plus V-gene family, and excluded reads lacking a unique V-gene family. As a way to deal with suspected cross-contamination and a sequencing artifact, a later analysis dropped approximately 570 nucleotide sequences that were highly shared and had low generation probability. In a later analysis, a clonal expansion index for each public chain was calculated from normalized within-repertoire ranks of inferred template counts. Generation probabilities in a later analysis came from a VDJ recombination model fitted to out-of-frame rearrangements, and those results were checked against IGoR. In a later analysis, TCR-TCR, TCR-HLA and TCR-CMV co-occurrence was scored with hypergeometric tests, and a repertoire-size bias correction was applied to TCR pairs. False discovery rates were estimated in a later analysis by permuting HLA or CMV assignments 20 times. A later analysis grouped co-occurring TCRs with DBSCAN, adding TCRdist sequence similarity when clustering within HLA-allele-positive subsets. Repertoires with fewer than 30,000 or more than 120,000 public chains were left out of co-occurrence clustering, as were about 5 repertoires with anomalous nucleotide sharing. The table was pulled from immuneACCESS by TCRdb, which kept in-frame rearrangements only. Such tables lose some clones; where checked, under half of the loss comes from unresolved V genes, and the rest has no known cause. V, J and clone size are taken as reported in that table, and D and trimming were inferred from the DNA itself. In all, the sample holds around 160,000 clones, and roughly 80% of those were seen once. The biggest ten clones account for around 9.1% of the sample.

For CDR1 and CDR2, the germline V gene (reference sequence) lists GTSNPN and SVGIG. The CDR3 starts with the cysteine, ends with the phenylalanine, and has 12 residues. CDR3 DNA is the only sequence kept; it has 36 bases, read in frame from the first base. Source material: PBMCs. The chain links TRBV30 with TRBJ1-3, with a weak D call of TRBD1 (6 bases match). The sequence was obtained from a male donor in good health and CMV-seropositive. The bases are TGTGCTACAGGGTCCTCTGGAAACACCATATATTTT. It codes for CATGSSGNTIYF.